The 16 T cell receptor beta chains reported below all come from one sample, sequenced in a study of cytomegalovirus exposure and HLA in healthy donors. Primers included in the PCR were 60 Vbeta and 13 Jbeta primers. TCRdb's copy holds only in-frame clones and misses some; the assay was immunoSEQ multiplex PCR. Of over 150,000 clones listed, about four fifths are singletons. The sample comprised PBMCs. All receptors come from a man aged 45 to 65 in good health and CMV-seropositive.

V usage is TRBV9 and J usage is TRBJ2-2; 7 bases match TRBD2. The V segment lost 1 base and the J segment 3 bases; nucleotides outside the gene matches: 3. CDR1 is SGDLS, CDR2 YYNGEE, per germline. The CDR3 has 15 residues. Here the CDR3 reads CASSVQGGDTGELFF. The CDR3 DNA reads as TGTGCCAGCAGCGTACAGGGAGGGGACACCGGGGAGCTGTTTTTT.

The genes are TRBV19 and TRBJ2-7, with 7 bases identical to TRBD1. V shed 3 bases, J shed 3 bases, and the junction held 5 bases outside the gene matches. Per the germline V gene, CDR1 is LNHDA and CDR2 is SQIVND (reference sequence). This CDR3 contains 14 residues. CDR3 nucleotide sequence: TGTGCCAGTAGTATTCGGACAGGTCACTACGAGCAGTACTTC. This gives the protein CASSIRTGHYEQYF.

This chain links TRBV2 with TRBJ1-1; TRBD1 is a possible D gene (6 bases). The V end was cut by 8 bases, the J end by 5 bases, with 18 bases between. Looked up from germline, CDR1 is SNHLY and CDR2 is FYNNEI. The CDR3 spans 14 residues. The CDR3 sequence: CASGGRTDRTEAFF. The DNA of the CDR3 is TGTGCCAGCGGGGGAAGGACAGATCGGACTGAAGCTTTCTTT.

The CDR3 DNA follows: TGTGCCTGGGGTCTAGACAGGGGGCTAGGGGAAAAACTGTTTTTT. This gives the protein CAWGLDRGLGEKLFF. The chain employs TRBV30 and TRBJ1-4, with 10 bases matching TRBD1. Germline lookup yields CDR1 GTSNPN and CDR2 SVGIG (reference sequence). After removal of 5 bases from V and 8 bases from J, the junction contained 11 bases not matched to a gene. This CDR3 is 15 amino acids long.

This chain connects TRBV19 to TRBJ1-5; 10 bases are shared with TRBD1. V was clipped by 3 bases and J by 0 bases; unmatched bases: 5. The germline CDR1 and CDR2 sequences are LNHDA and SQIVND (reference sequence). The CDR3 runs to 17 residues. The CDR3: CASSMGTGVYSNQPQHF. In nucleotides, the CDR3 is TGTGCCAGTAGTATGGGGACAGGGGTTTATAGCAATCAGCCCCAGCATTTT.

The V gene is TRBV11-2, the J gene TRBJ2-7; D might be TRBD2 (5 bases). This CDR3 spans 14 amino acids. CDR1 is SGHAT and CDR2 is FQNNGV in the germline V gene. Trimming removed 0 bases from V and 4 bases from J, with 10 bases in between. CDR3 in amino acids: CASSLDVGVYEQYF. CDR3 DNA sequence: TGTGCCAGCAGCTTAGATGTCGGGGTTTACGAGCAGTACTTC.

V and J are TRBV18 and TRBJ2-7; 9 positions agree with TRBD2. Per germline, CDR1 KGHSH and CDR2 LQKENI. Trimming cost V 6 bases and J 9 bases; bases outside gene matches: 15. The CDR3 is made up of 15 amino acids. CDR3: CASSLRLADRIGQYF. In nucleotides, the CDR3 is TGTGCCAGCTCCCTCAGACTAGCGGACCGGATAGGGCAGTACTTC.

This clone showed up just a few times. The rearrangement joins TRBV28 to TRBJ2-6, with D possibly TRBD1 on 5 matching bases. Trimming removed 5 bases from V and 2 bases from J, with 16 bases in between. The CDR3 covers 17 residues. Per the germline V gene, CDR1 is MDHEN and CDR2 is SYDVKM. CDR3 in amino acids: CASSTPRTLAGANVLTF. CDR3 bases: TGTGCCAGCAGTACACCCCGGACATTGGCTGGGGCCAACGTCCTGACTTTC.

The chain has TRBV6-5 and TRBJ1-1, with D tentatively TRBD1 (6 bases). The CDR3 loop spans 13 amino acids. Germline CDR1 is MNHEY and CDR2 is SVGAGI. V shed 6 bases and J shed 3 bases, with 11 bases lying between them. The chain's CDR3 is CASSHAGDTEAFF. The CDR3 DNA follows: TGTGCCAGCAGCCATGCAGGGGACACTGAAGCTTTCTTT.

This clone was detected only once. The J gene is TRBJ2-7, the V gene TRBV9; a possible D gene is TRBD2 (6 bases). Trimming pared 0 bases from V and 3 bases from J, leaving 10 bases between. The CDR3 is 14 residues long. The germline gives CDR1 SGDLS, CDR2 YYNGEE. The CDR3 DNA is TGTGCCAGCAGCGTAGCGCCCGGGGGCTACGAGCAGTACTTC. As protein: CASSVAPGGYEQYF.

The chain combines TRBV5-4 with TRBJ2-7; D perhaps matches TRBD2 (5 bases). CDR3 length: 14 residues. Germline CDR1 is SGHNT and CDR2 is YYREEE (reference sequence). V was pared by 0 bases and J by 3 bases, with 10 bases between. CDR3 amino acids: CASSLDVGGYEQYF. The CDR3 DNA reads TGTGCCAGCAGCTTGGATGTAGGAGGCTACGAGCAGTACTTC.

This chain joins TRBV4-2 and TRBJ2-7, with 7 bases aligning to TRBD2. Trimming at V came to 3 bases and at J to 0 bases, leaving 2 bases not matched to a gene. Germline loops: CDR1 LGHNA, CDR2 YNFKEQ. The CDR3 runs 14 residues. The CDR3 here is CASSQRTSSYEQYF. The CDR3 nucleotides are TGTGCCAGCAGCCAGCGGACTAGCTCCTACGAGCAGTACTTC.

The chain has TRBV7-6 and TRBJ2-6; TRBD1 is a possible D gene (5 bases). This CDR3 has 16 amino acids. The V end lost 2 bases, the J end lost 3 bases, and 11 bases lay between the germline ends. Per germline, CDR1 SGHVS and CDR2 FNYEAQ. The CDR3 spells CASSLWAGFGANVLTF. CDR3 bases: TGTGCCAGCAGCTTATGGGCAGGGTTTGGGGCCAACGTCCTGACTTTC.

The rearrangement joins TRBV4-2 to TRBJ2-1, with 13 nucleotides matching TRBD2. Germline V lookup: CDR1 LGHNA, CDR2 YNFKEQ. CDR3 length equals 18 residues. With V trimmed by 0 bases and J by 4 bases, 6 bases remained unmatched. The CDR3 DNA reads TGTGCCAGCAGCCAAGATTTCACGGGACTAGCGGGGTACAATGAGCAGTTCTTC. Protein: CASSQDFTGLAGYNEQFF.

This chain connects TRBV7-9 to TRBJ2-5; weak D call: TRBD1 (6 bases). The end of the DNA aligns better with TRBJ2-7, so the J call may be wrong. The germline CDR1 and CDR2 sequences are SEHNR and FQNEAQ (reference sequence). The CDR3 runs to 13 residues. The CDR3 reads CASSLDSTYEQYF. CDR3 bases: TGTGCCAGCAGCTTGGACAGTACATACGAGCAGTACTTC.

The chain combines TRBV2 with TRBJ2-6; TRBD1 might be the D (6 bases). V gave up 9 bases and J gave up 0 bases, with 9 bases separating them. The CDR3 is 14 residues long. Germline values: CDR1 SNHLY, CDR2 FYNNEI. The CDR3 DNA reads TGTGCCAGAACAGGGTTCTCTGGGGCCAACGTCCTGACTTTC. This translates into CARTGFSGANVLTF.